Each of the 15 T cell receptor beta chains below was sequenced from the same sample in a study of T cell repertoires in cytomegalovirus infection. TCRdb redid the calling of the reads with MiXCR, one entry per CDR3 protein. The data hold fewer than 1,000,000 distinct CDR3 sequences, with 31% observed a single time. These receptors' antigens are unknown. The material was cultured CD8+ T cells from PBMCs, obtained from culture after CMV antigen stimulation. These receptors all come from a human donor in good health (CMV status not recorded). Some clones in this sample may be carry-over from other donors' samples.

This clonotype was detected ten times or more. The V call is TRBV6-2 or TRBV6-3, the J call TRBJ1-1, with a possible D match to TRBD1 (5 bases). The length of the CDR3 is 15 residues. Germline V gene data show CDR1 as MNHEY and CDR2 as SVGEGT. Trimming took off 7 bases at V and 5 bases at J, with 20 bases between the two ends. This CDR3 reads CASTLREGILTEAFF. The CDR3 nucleotides are TGTGCCAGCACTCTACGGGAGGGGATTCTTACTGAAGCTTTCTTT.

This chain joins TRBV7-9 and TRBJ2-1; weak D call: TRBD1 (6 bases). CDR3 length equals 16 residues. Trimming took off 0 bases at V and 6 bases at J, with 15 bases between the two ends. The germline V gene has CDR1 SEHNR and CDR2 FQNEAQ (reference sequence). The CDR3: CASSLAWRTVANEQFF. DNA of the CDR3: TGTGCCAGCAGCTTAGCGTGGCGGACAGTGGCCAATGAGCAGTTCTTC.

This clonotype came up many times. The gene calls are TRBV23-1 and TRBJ1-5, with a tentative D call TRBD1 (6 bases). TRBV23-1 is flagged as an ORF with uncertain function. This CDR3 has 17 residues. Between the trimmed V and J ends, which lost 0 bases and 2 bases, there was a span of 14 bases. CDR3 in amino acids: CASSQSKTKGGNQPQHF. In nucleotides, the CDR3 is TGCGCCAGCAGTCAATCCAAAACAAAGGGGGGCAATCAGCCCCAGCATTTT.

This clonotype was observed at least ten times. This sequence joins TRBV7-2 and TRBJ1-3; a weak D match, TRBD1 (6 bases). This CDR3 is 15 amino acids long. V dropped 6 bases and J dropped 2 bases, with 14 bases sitting between them. CDR1 is SGHTA and CDR2 is FQGNSA in the germline V gene. The CDR3 DNA sequence: TGTGCCAGCAGGCCCAACAGGGCACCTGGAAACACCATATATTTT. Translating it yields CASRPNRAPGNTIYF.

This clonotype was detected a few times. The chain employs TRBV7-8 and TRBJ2-5; weak D call: TRBD2 (5 bases). V lost 10 bases and J lost 2, with 8 bases in between. In germline, CDR1 is SGHVS, CDR2 FQNEAQ. This CDR3 is 11 amino acids long. The CDR3 coding sequence is TGTGCCACCCGGGGTCAAGAGACCCAGTACTTC. Translated, it gives CATRGQETQYF. The full variable domain, rest sourced from reference TRBV7-8 and TRBJ2-5, is GAGVSQSPRYKVAKRGQDVALRCDPISGHVSLFWYQQALGQGPEFLTYFQNEAQLDKSGLPSDRFFAERPEGSVSTLKIQRTQQEDSAVYLCATRGQETQYFGPGTRLLVL.

This clonotype was observed at least ten times. The chain couples TRBV4-1 to TRBJ2-1; 7 bases fit TRBD1. The germline V gene has CDR1 MGHRA and CDR2 YSYEKL. The CDR3 runs to 13 residues. Trimming cost V 4 bases and J 10 bases; bases outside gene matches: 7. The CDR3 sequence is CASSPGQFKEQFF. The CDR3 DNA is TGCGCCAGCAGCCCGGGACAGTTTAAGGAGCAGTTCTTC.

On this clonotype itself: A read error is possible here, since a much larger clone lies one base away. V gene TRBV7-6 combines with J gene TRBJ2-5; a possible D gene is TRBD2 (6 bases). The germline V gene encodes CDR1 SGHVS and CDR2 FNYEAQ. CDR3 length equals 14 residues. This chain's CDR3 is CVSSSEIGGETQYF. CDR3 nucleotide sequence: TGTGTCAGCAGCTCAGAAATCGGGGGAGAGACCCAGTACTTC.

The gene calls are TRBV28 and TRBJ1-1, with D maybe TRBD1 (6 bases). Germline V gives CDR1 MDHEN, CDR2 SYDVKM. V dropped 0 bases and J dropped 6 bases, with 17 bases sitting between them. The CDR3 has 16 amino acids. This CDR3 is CASSLWQGSKKPEAFF. The CDR3 DNA reads as TGTGCCAGCAGTTTATGGCAGGGGAGTAAGAAACCTGAAGCTTTCTTT.

The gene calls are TRBV5-5 and TRBJ2-3; 8 nucleotides line up with TRBD1. The CDR3 totals 17 residues. V trimming: 5 bases; J trimming: 5 bases; junction bases outside the gene matches: 16. Germline CDR1 reads SGHKS; CDR2 reads YYEKEE (reference sequence). In DNA, the CDR3 is TGTGCCAGCAGTCCCTGGTGGGGGACAGGAGTGGTAGATACGCAGTATTTT. This encodes CASSPWWGTGVVDTQYF.

The chain employs TRBV23-1 and TRBJ1-6; D is undetermined. TRBV23-1 is annotated as an ORF whose role is uncertain. The CDR3 has 17 amino acids. The V end was cut by 2 bases, the J end by 2 bases, with 13 bases between. The CDR3 DNA is TGCGCCAGCAGTCAACGACCGGACGACCCCTATAATTCACCCCTCCACTTT. It yields the protein CASSQRPDDPYNSPLHF.

The chain joins TRBV6-2 or TRBV6-3 to TRBJ1-4, with 10 bases identical to TRBD1. The V gene's germline CDR1 is MNHEY and CDR2 SVGEGT. The CDR3 runs to 14 residues. The J segment lost 8 bases and the V segment lost 10 bases, leaving 10 bases of the junction unmatched. The CDR3 here is CATLTGTGDEKLFF. The CDR3 nucleotides read TGTGCCACCTTAACCGGGACAGGGGACGAAAAACTGTTTTTT.

This clonotype was detected many times. The rearrangement links TRBV7-2 to TRBJ2-2; no clear D. The CDR3 spans 15 residues. Between the trimmed V and J ends, which lost 5 bases and 6 bases, there was a span of 16 bases. CDR1 SGHTA and CDR2 FQGNSA come from the germline V gene. The CDR3 region is CASSPRIGSAGELFF. The DNA for the CDR3 is TGTGCCAGCAGCCCCAGGATCGGATCAGCCGGGGAGCTGTTTTTT.

This clonotype was counted ten times or more. This chain uses TRBV20-1 with TRBJ2-5, with a possible D match to TRBD2 (7 bases). The CDR3 runs 18 residues. Germline assignment: CDR1 DFQATT and CDR2 SNEGSKA (reference sequence). Trimming left V 0 bases short and J 7 bases short, with 27 bases between. The CDR3 region is CSARDDTRYRGGRGTQYF. The DNA of the CDR3 is TGCAGTGCTAGAGATGATACTCGTTATAGGGGGGGGCGTGGGACCCAGTACTTC.

Many counts were recorded for this clonotype. J is TRBJ2-3 and V is TRBV7-3, with D possibly matching TRBD1 (6 bases). The CDR3 runs to 14 residues. The V gene's germline CDR1 is SGHTA and CDR2 FQGTGA. Trimming shortened V by 2 bases and J by 4 bases, and 10 bases separated the two germline ends. The CDR3 spells CASSLSGVADTQYF. CDR3 nucleotides: TGTGCCAGCAGCTTATCAGGGGTGGCAGATACGCAGTATTTT.

The rearrangement joins TRBV10-3 to TRBJ2-7; tentative D call: TRBD2 (5 bases). The CDR3 length is 13 residues. Per the germline V gene, CDR1 is ENHRY and CDR2 is SYGVKD. V gave up 6 bases and J gave up 6 bases, with 15 bases separating them. CDR3 sequence (DNA): TGTGCCATCAGGACAAATCAGAGCGGCGAGCAGTACGTC. Protein sequence: CAIRTNQSGEQYV.